The clone carrying this T cell receptor beta chain was detected only a few times. Its antigen is unidentified. An oligo carrying a UMI was ligated to the cDNA 3' end. The first PCR ran roughly 4 cycles with an equimolar RC1.1 and RC1.2 beta primer mix. TCRdb re-derived calls from the UMI-ligation and nested PCR reads in MiXCR, one entry per CDR3 protein. Among about 33,000 distinct CDR3 sequences listed, under 13% were seen once. This sample was included in a study of quantifying T cell responses using KT2 cells. Study-wide context: RNA was reverse transcribed with TCR alpha and beta constant-region primers.

Whole-study findings and limits: KT2 clone alpha and beta sequence counts scaled linearly with input KT2 cell number.

Trimming at V came to 3 bases and at J to 10 bases, leaving 15 bases not matched to a gene. The germline CDR1 and CDR2 sequences are SEHNR and FQNEAQ (reference sequence). The CDR3 is made up of 16 amino acids. The rearrangement links TRBV7-9 to TRBJ2-1; 7 bases agree with TRBD2. Sequencing input: PBMCs spiked with cells of the T cell clone KT2. The receptor was isolated from a human donor. The CDR3 bases are TGTGCCAGCAGCTTCGGAGCGGGATTGTCTTCCCCCGAGCAGTTCTTC. This codes for CASSFGAGLSSPEQFF.